This T cell receptor (beta chain) was sequenced in a study of T cell responses to AZD1222 COVID-19 vaccine. Overall study results and limits: Seropositivity was recorded at baseline in only 6 or 7 AZD1222 recipients.

TCRdb keeps only in-frame clones here, not all; method: immunoSEQ multiplex PCR. The sample carries 130,000 or so clones, around 94% recorded once. This CDR3 is 17 amino acids long. CDR1 and CDR2 from the germline V gene are SGDLS and YYNGEE. The V gene end was trimmed by 3 bases and the J gene end by 2 bases; junction bases not matched to a gene: 11. This clone was seen a single time. Its matching antigen is unknown. The origin of this receptor is an adult in good health. V gene TRBV9 combines with J gene TRBJ2-7, with 10 bases matching TRBD2. This sample comprised peripheral blood, obtained on day 0 of AZD1222 vaccination. This chain's CDR3 is CASSAGLAEIAAYEQYF. The CDR3, as DNA: TGTGCCAGCAGCGCCGGACTAGCGGAGATTGCCGCCTACGAGCAGTACTTC.